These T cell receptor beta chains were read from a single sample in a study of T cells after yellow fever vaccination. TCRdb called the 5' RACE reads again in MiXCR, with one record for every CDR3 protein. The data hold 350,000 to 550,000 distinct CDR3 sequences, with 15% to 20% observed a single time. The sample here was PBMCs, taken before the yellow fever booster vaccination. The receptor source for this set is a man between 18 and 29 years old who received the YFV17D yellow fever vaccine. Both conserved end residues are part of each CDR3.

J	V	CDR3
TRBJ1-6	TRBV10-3	CAISESRTEGRPLHF
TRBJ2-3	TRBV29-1	CSTDAGGGTDTQYF
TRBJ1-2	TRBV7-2	CASSNRNQPGFGYTF
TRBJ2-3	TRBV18	CASSEGAGGLTDTQYF
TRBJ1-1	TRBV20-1	CSARPIKKRSTEAFF
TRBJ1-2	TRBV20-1	CSARDSINYGYTF
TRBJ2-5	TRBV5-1	CASSLVLAGGEETQYF
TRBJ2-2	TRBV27	CASSLFTGTPNTGELFF
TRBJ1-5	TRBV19	CASSMSGNQPQHF
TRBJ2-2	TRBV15	CATSRGGQNTGELFF
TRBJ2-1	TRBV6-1	CASSEGASSYNEQFF
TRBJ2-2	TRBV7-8	CASSPRRVDTGELFF
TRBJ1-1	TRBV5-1	CASSLRRPEGTEAFF
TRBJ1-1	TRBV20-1	CSAREGHRNTEAFF
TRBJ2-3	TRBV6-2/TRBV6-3	CASSYWKGNTDTQYF
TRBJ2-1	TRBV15	CATSGYLAGNNEQFF
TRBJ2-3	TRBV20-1	CSAMTSGESGDTQYF
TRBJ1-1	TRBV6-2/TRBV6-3	CASSYADGLNTEAFF
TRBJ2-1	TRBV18	CASKTGSRNNEQFF
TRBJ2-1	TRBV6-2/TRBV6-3	CASSRRGEGRYNEQFF
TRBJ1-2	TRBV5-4	CASSSWTVLYGYTF